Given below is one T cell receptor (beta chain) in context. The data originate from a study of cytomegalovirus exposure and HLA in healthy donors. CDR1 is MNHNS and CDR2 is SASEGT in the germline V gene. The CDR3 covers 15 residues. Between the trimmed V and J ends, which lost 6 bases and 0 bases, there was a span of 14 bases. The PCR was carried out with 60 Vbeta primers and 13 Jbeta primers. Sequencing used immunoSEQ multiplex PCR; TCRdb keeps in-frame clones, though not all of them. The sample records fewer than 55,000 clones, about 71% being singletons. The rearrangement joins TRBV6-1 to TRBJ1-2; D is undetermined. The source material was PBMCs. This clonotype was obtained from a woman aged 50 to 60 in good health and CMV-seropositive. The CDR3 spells CASRTSVQPNYGYTF. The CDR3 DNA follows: TGTGCCAGCAGGACTTCTGTCCAGCCTAACTATGGCTACACCTTC.